Below are 5 T cell receptor beta chains sequenced from a single sample in a study of blood T cell repertoires in COVID-19. Clones were sequenced by immunoSEQ multiplex PCR, and TCRdb holds only the in-frame ones, with some missing. The repertoire holds approximately 230,000 clones, with about 90% as singletons. Sample: PBMCs or T cells enriched from blood (not recorded which). These receptors came from a woman aged 45-60 years with acute COVID-19.

In this sample, this clone turned up a few times. The rearrangement links TRBV28 to TRBJ2-5; D is perhaps TRBD2 (5 bases). Per the germline V gene, CDR1 is MDHEN and CDR2 is SYDVKM. V lost 6 bases, J lost 1 base, and 15 bases lay in between. There are 15 residues in the CDR3. The CDR3 DNA reads as TGTGCCAGCAGGATCCTCAGCGGCCTCCAAGAGACCCAGTACTTC. This codes for CASRILSGLQETQYF.

This clone has more than one count but fewer than ten. This chain joins TRBV7-9 and TRBJ1-6; possible D gene TRBD1, 6 bases. Per germline, CDR1 SEHNR and CDR2 FQNEAQ (reference sequence). This CDR3 region has 16 residues. With 5 bases removed from V and 0 bases from J, the gap between germline ends came to 11 bases. CDR3 in amino acids: CASSITGSSYNSPLHF. The CDR3 DNA reads as TGTGCCAGCAGCATTACAGGGAGCTCCTATAATTCACCCCTCCACTTT.

The chain recombines TRBV5-1 with TRBJ2-1; possibly TRBD2 for D (6 bases). The germline V and J ends were trimmed by 7 bases and 0 bases, with 17 bases remaining between them. Germline V gives CDR1 SGHRS, CDR2 YFSETQ. The CDR3 totals 16 residues. The chain's CDR3 is CASRPGGGSSYNEQFF. The CDR3 bases are TGCGCCAGCCGCCCCGGCGGAGGGAGCTCCTACAATGAGCAGTTCTTC.

The gene calls are TRBV4-2 and TRBJ2-7; D gene ambiguous. CDR3 length: 12 amino acids. CDR1 LGHNA and CDR2 YNFKEQ come from the germline V gene. V lost 1 base to trimming and J lost 5 bases, with 6 bases between them. The chain's CDR3 is CASSQGANEQYF. Written as DNA, the CDR3 is TGTGCCAGCAGCCAAGGCGCAAACGAGCAGTACTTC.

The chain is built from TRBV27 and TRBJ2-3; 12 bases match TRBD2. The CDR3 has 15 amino acids. CDR1 and CDR2 from the germline V gene are MNHEY and SMNVEV (reference sequence). V was clipped by 5 bases and J by 6 bases; unmatched bases: 6. This CDR3 reads CASSPRLAGGDTQYF. The CDR3 coding sequence is TGTGCCAGCAGTCCTCGGCTAGCGGGAGGGGATACGCAGTATTTT.